Listed below are T cell receptor beta chains from one sample, sequenced in a study of blood T cell repertoires in COVID-19. Produced via immunoSEQ multiplex PCR; TCRdb's table is partial and in-frame only. The sample lists just over 350,000 clones, more than 85% occurring once. Sequences were obtained from PBMCs or T cells enriched from blood (not recorded which). Receptors originate from a woman between 25 and 40 years old who had recovered from COVID-19. Each CDR3 is given with its conserved first and last residue. D genes are given only for firm matches. The size of a clone is reported for some rows only, either as once, few or many, or as a class for expanded clones.

d_gene	j_gene	abundance	v_gene	CDR3nt	CDR3aa
TRBD2	TRBJ2-3	once	TRBV5-4	TGTGCCAGCAGCCCTGATAGCGGGGGCCGCACAGATACGCAGTATTTT	CASSPDSGGRTDTQYF
.	TRBJ1-3	.	TRBV3-1/TRBV3-2	TGTGCCAGCAGCCCTCGGAGCTCTGGAAACACCATATATTTT	CASSPRSSGNTIYF
TRBD1	TRBJ1-6	.	TRBV5-4	TGTGCCAGCAGCGTGGGACAGGGTAATTCACCCCTCCACTTT	CASSVGQGNSPLHF
.	TRBJ2-3	.	TRBV5-1	TGCGCCAGCAGCCCCGACCCGGAGACAGATACGCAGTATTTT	CASSPDPETDTQYF
.	TRBJ2-3	.	TRBV3-1/TRBV3-2	TGTGCCAGCGGGAACACAGGGAGCACAGATACGCAGTATTTT	CASGNTGSTDTQYF
TRBD1	TRBJ2-5	once	TRBV13	TGTGCCAGCAGCCTGAGGGGACAGGGGTTCGGGGAGACCCAGTACTTC	CASSLRGQGFGETQYF
TRBD2	TRBJ2-5	.	TRBV7-9	TGTGCCAGCGACCCCCCGGCGGGAGCGGTAGGGGAGACCCAGTACTTC	CASDPPAGAVGETQYF
TRBD2	TRBJ2-5	.	TRBV3-1/TRBV3-2	TGTGCCAGCAGCCAGGGGAGGGGATGGGAAGAGACCCAGTACTTC	CASSQGRGWEETQYF
TRBD1	TRBJ1-5	.	TRBV4-1	TGCGCCAGCAGCCATTCGGTCTCCGGACAGGGCAATCAGCCCCAGCATTTT	CASSHSVSGQGNQPQHF
TRBD1	TRBJ1-1	.	TRBV6-1	TGTGCCAGCAGTGAAGCCGCGACAGGGTTGGGCACTGAAGCTTTCTTT	CASSEAATGLGTEAFF
.	TRBJ1-1	.	TRBV11-3	TGTGCCAGCAGCTTAGAGGGGAGGGCGTCGCCTGAAGCTTTCTTT	CASSLEGRASPEAFF
.	TRBJ1-6	.	TRBV21-1	TGTGCCAGCAGCAAAGCCGGGACAGGGAATTCACCCCTCCACTTT	CASSKAGTGNSPLHF
.	TRBJ1-5	.	TRBV5-5	TGTGCCAGCAGCTTGGAACACGGCAATCAGCCCCAGCATTTT	CASSLEHGNQPQHF
.	TRBJ2-7	.	TRBV11-2	TGTGCCAGCAGCCTAACAGGGCCATACGAGCAGTACTTC	CASSLTGPYEQYF
.	TRBJ2-1	.	TRBV5-4	TGTGCCAGCAGCTTGGAAAGGCCAGCGGACAATGAGCAGTTCTTC	CASSLERPADNEQFF
TRBD2	TRBJ2-1	.	TRBV19	TGTGCCAGTAGTCGGCGGAGGGTTGGCGGGAGCTCCTACAATGAGCAGTTCTTC	CASSRRRVGGSSYNEQFF
.	TRBJ1-4	many	TRBV29-1	TGCAGCGTTGCTTCCCAGGGAAAGGAAAAACTGTTTTTT	CSVASQGKEKLFF
.	TRBJ1-3	.	TRBV2	TGTGCCAGCCTAGTGGCGGTCTCTGGAAACACCATATATTTT	CASLVAVSGNTIYF
TRBD2	TRBJ2-1	.	TRBV5-1	TGCGCCAGCCTCTCGGCTAGCGGGGCCGACAATGAGCAGTTCTTC	CASLSASGADNEQFF
.	TRBJ2-6	.	TRBV3-1/TRBV3-2	TGTGCCAGCAGTCAGACTGGGGCCAACGTCCTGACTTTC	CASSQTGANVLTF
.	TRBJ2-7	.	TRBV2	TGTGCCAGCAGTTTAATAGGGACTCGCGAGCAGTACTTC	CASSLIGTREQYF
TRBD1	TRBJ1-3	.	TRBV5-1	TGCGCCAGCAGCCCCGCAGGGGGCCTTGGAAACACCATATATTTT	CASSPAGGLGNTIYF
.	TRBJ1-5	.	TRBV19	TGTGCCAGTAGTCGGGGACTGCCGAGGGGCAATCAGCCCCAGCATTTT	CASSRGLPRGNQPQHF
.	TRBJ1-1	.	TRBV3-1/TRBV3-2	TGTGCCAGCAGCCAAGTTCTTAATCCGAACACTGAAGCTTTCTTT	CASSQVLNPNTEAFF
.	TRBJ1-5	.	TRBV19	TGTGCCAGTAGTATGGGGGCAGGCTTTCAGCCCCAGCATTTT	CASSMGAGFQPQHF
.	TRBJ2-4	few	TRBV6-1	TGTGCCAGCAGTGAAGCGATGGGGCCGCTAGCCAAAAACATTCAGTACTTC	CASSEAMGPLAKNIQYF
TRBD1	TRBJ2-5	.	TRBV2	TGTGCCAGCAGTGCCTATGGGACAGGGGGAGAAGAGACCCAGTACTTC	CASSAYGTGGEETQYF
.	TRBJ2-3	.	TRBV6-2/TRBV6-3	TGTGCCAGCAGCCGGGACTCAAGCACAGATACGCAGTATTTT	CASSRDSSTDTQYF
TRBD1	TRBJ1-1	.	TRBV30	TGTGCCTACGTGGGACAGCAGAACACTGAAGCTTTCTTT	CAYVGQQNTEAFF
TRBD1	TRBJ1-4	.	TRBV7-9	TGTGCCAGCAGCTTAGGGGACAGTCTCAATGAAAAACTGTTTTTT	CASSLGDSLNEKLFF
TRBD2	TRBJ2-1	few	TRBV19	TGTGCCAGTAGTCAGCGGACTAGCGGGGCATACAATGAGCAGTTCTTC	CASSQRTSGAYNEQFF
TRBD2	TRBJ2-3	.	TRBV3-1/TRBV3-2	TGTGCCAGCAGCCGGACTAGCCTCACAGATACGCAGTATTTT	CASSRTSLTDTQYF
TRBD1	TRBJ2-7	once	TRBV19	TGTGCCAGTAGTACCGCAGGGGGCCCTTCCTACGAGCAGTACTTC	CASSTAGGPSYEQYF
.	TRBJ1-2	.	TRBV14	TGTGCCAGCAGCCAAGTCCAGCGCAGTCAGGGCTACACCTTC	CASSQVQRSQGYTF
TRBD1	TRBJ1-2	.	TRBV12-3/TRBV12-4	TGTGCCAGCAGTTCGACAGGGGGTAATGGCTACACCTTC	CASSSTGGNGYTF
TRBD1	TRBJ1-5	.	TRBV5-4	TGTGCCAGCAGCTTGGGCGGGACAGCAAATCAGCCCCAGCATTTT	CASSLGGTANQPQHF
TRBD1	TRBJ1-6	.	TRBV10-2	TGCGCCAGCAGTGACCCCGCAGGGGGCGATTCACCCCTCCACTTT	CASSDPAGGDSPLHF
.	TRBJ2-5	.	TRBV12-3/TRBV12-4	TGTGCCAGCAGTTTATCAGGGAAGGAGACCCAGTACTTC	CASSLSGKETQYF
TRBD1	TRBJ2-1	.	TRBV6-1	TGTGCCAGCAGTGGGTTGACAGGGGACTCCTACAATGAGCAGTTCTTC	CASSGLTGDSYNEQFF
.	TRBJ2-7	.	TRBV13	TGTGCCAGCAGCTCCGGGACTCCTTACGAGCAGTACTTC	CASSSGTPYEQYF
.	TRBJ2-7	.	TRBV2	TGTGCCAGCCGGGACAATTTGTACGAGCAGTACTTC	CASRDNLYEQYF
TRBD1	TRBJ2-7	.	TRBV7-2	TGTGCCAGCAGCTTAGCGCAGGGGGACTACGAGCAGTACTTC	CASSLAQGDYEQYF
TRBD2	TRBJ2-1	.	TRBV19	TGTGCCAGTAGTATGTTATGGGGGGGCTCCTACAATGAGCAGTTCTTC	CASSMLWGGSYNEQFF
.	TRBJ1-1	.	TRBV2	TGTGCCAGCAGTGTGGAGGGGATGATGAACACTGAAGCTTTCTTT	CASSVEGMMNTEAFF
.	TRBJ1-4	.	TRBV4-1	TGCGCCAGCAGCCAAGGATGGGGAGCAACTAATGAAAAACTGTTTTTT	CASSQGWGATNEKLFF
.	TRBJ2-3	.	TRBV18	TGTGCCAGCTCGAGAAGCACAGATACGCAGTATTTT	CASSRSTDTQYF
.	TRBJ2-1	.	TRBV9	TGTGCCAGCAGCTCTAATGAGCAGTTCTTC	CASSSNEQFF
TRBD1	TRBJ1-5	.	TRBV28	TGTGCCAGCGTCGGGACAGGCGGGAGTCAGCCCCAGCATTTT	CASVGTGGSQPQHF
TRBD1	TRBJ1-1	.	TRBV5-4	TGTGCCAGCAGCTCCGTTGGGACAGGGGCCCCTAACACTGAAGCTTTCTTT	CASSSVGTGAPNTEAFF
TRBD2	TRBJ2-5	.	TRBV5-1	TGCGCCAGCGGAAATAGCGGGGTGATGGAGACCCAGTACTTC	CASGNSGVMETQYF
TRBD2	TRBJ2-1	.	TRBV7-9	TGTGCCAGCAGCTTAGGACTAGCTCGGGAGCAGTTCTTC	CASSLGLAREQFF
TRBD1	TRBJ1-5	.	TRBV19	TGTGCCAGTAGTATAAGGGGGACAGGGGCTAGCAATCAGCCCCAGCATTTT	CASSIRGTGASNQPQHF
.	TRBJ2-1	.	TRBV28	TGTGCCAGCAGTTCAGGGGATACCTACAATGAGCAGTTCTTC	CASSSGDTYNEQFF